The clone carrying this T cell receptor beta chain has just one count. CDR3 length equals 16 residues. With 3 bases clipped from V and 4 bases from J, the junction kept 7 bases outside the gene matches. Germline V gene data show CDR1 as SGHRS and CDR2 as YFSETQ. The source of the sample is a study of control samples from healthy donors and cancer patients. The assay was immunoSEQ multiplex PCR, and TCRdb's table has in-frame clones only and misses some. The sample yields around 90,000 clones, 86% seen once. Sequencing was done on a sample of blood. This receptor was taken from a man aged 25-45 years in good health. This chain links TRBV5-1 with TRBJ2-2; TRBD1 matches 9 bases. The CDR3 loop is CASSSTGGASTGELFF. CDR3 bases: TGCGCCAGCAGCTCAACAGGGGGCGCTTCCACCGGGGAGCTGTTTTTT.